Following are 17 T cell receptor beta chains from one sample sequenced in a study of response to subunit inactivated influenza vaccine. TCRdb reanalysed the RT-PCR reads using MiXCR and keeps one entry per CDR3 protein. The sample contains 700,000 to 900,000 distinct CDR3 sequences, around 21% of which appear only once. The input for sequencing was PBMCs from blood, taken around 5 days after vaccination. All receptors come from a man aged 45-65 years who received an inactivated influenza vaccine.

For the CDR3, the DNA is TGCGCCAGCAGCTTGGAGGGGACCAACACAGATACGCAGTATTTT. This sequence encodes CASSLEGTNTDTQYF. This chain joins TRBV5-1 and TRBJ2-3; either TRBD1 or TRBD2 may fit D (5 bases each). The ends were cut back, 0 bases at V and 2 bases at J, with 10 bases in the middle. The CDR3 is 15 amino acids. The germline CDR1 and CDR2 sequences are SGHRS and YFSETQ. Drawing the rest from reference TRBV5-1 and TRBJ2-3, the complete variable domain is KAGVTQTPRYLIKTRGQQVTLSCSPISGHRSVSWYQQTPGQGLQFLFEYFSETQRNKGNFPGRFSGRQFSNSRSEMNVSTLELGDSALYLCASSLEGTNTDTQYFGPGTRLTVL.

The chain links TRBV7-2 to TRBJ2-7; the match to TRBD2 covers 10 bases. The CDR3 is made up of 16 amino acids. The V gene end was trimmed by 0 bases and the J gene end by 4 bases; junction bases not matched to a gene: 6. Germline V gene sequence: CDR1 SGHTA, CDR2 FQGNSA. In nucleotides, the CDR3 is TGTGCCAGCAGCTTAGCGGTTAGCGGGGGGATGTACGAGCAGTACTTC. Translating it yields CASSLAVSGGMYEQYF.

This clonotype has only a few counts. The chain combines TRBV10-1 with TRBJ2-3; 7 nucleotides agree with TRBD1. Germline V gene data show CDR1 as WNHNN and CDR2 as SYGVQD (reference sequence). The length of the CDR3 is 17 residues. The V and J ends lost 7 bases and 0 bases, in that order; junction bases with no gene match: 13. CDR3 nucleotides: TGCGCCAGCATCCGGGACAGAGGGGGTCGGAGCACAGATACGCAGTATTTT. Its protein product is CASIRDRGGRSTDTQYF.

This chain uses TRBV6-1 with TRBJ2-3, with D perhaps matching TRBD1 (5 bases). This CDR3 is built from 15 residues. V lost 6 bases and J 5 bases, leaving 18 bases between the germline ends. Per germline, CDR1 MNHNS and CDR2 SASEGT. The CDR3: CASSMARATVDTQYF. The CDR3 bases are TGTGCCAGCAGCATGGCCAGGGCAACGGTAGATACGCAGTATTTT.

V gene TRBV5-1 combines with J gene TRBJ2-7, with a tentative D call TRBD1 (6 bases). Germline values: CDR1 SGHRS, CDR2 YFSETQ. V was shortened by 4 bases and J by 10 bases, with 12 bases between the two germline ends. CDR3 length: 11 residues. In DNA, the CDR3 is TGCGCCAGCAGCGGCACAGGGATACAGTACTTC. Its translation: CASSGTGIQYF.

This clonotype appeared a few times. The V and J genes are TRBV6-1 and TRBJ2-2; 9 bases are a match to TRBD1. Trimming removed 5 bases from V and 3 bases from J; junction bases left unmatched: 13. In germline, CDR1 is MNHNS, CDR2 SASEGT. The CDR3 consists of 18 residues. The CDR3 bases are TGTGCCAGCAGTAGAGAACCTTTAGGGACAGGGTACACCGGGGAGCTGTTTTTT. It encodes CASSREPLGTGYTGELFF.

This chain uses TRBV20-1 with TRBJ2-3; perhaps TRBD2 as D (5 bases). This CDR3 spans 17 amino acids. V lost 1 base, J lost 0 bases, and 17 bases lay in between. Looked up from germline, CDR1 is DFQATT and CDR2 is SNEGSKA (reference sequence). Written as DNA, the CDR3 is TGCAGTGCTAGAGTTGCGGGTGTCGTTGCTAGCACAGATACGCAGTATTTT. Protein product: CSARVAGVVASTDTQYF.

This clonotype occurred many times. V usage is TRBV20-1 and J usage is TRBJ2-3; no reliable D call. The length of the CDR3 is 13 residues. CDR1 is DFQATT, CDR2 SNEGSKA, per germline (reference sequence). Trimming removed 6 bases from V and 0 bases from J, with 10 bases in between. The CDR3 protein is CSATIPSTDTQYF. The CDR3 DNA reads as TGCAGTGCCACAATTCCTAGCACAGATACGCAGTATTTT.

The rearrangement uses TRBV7-2 and TRBJ2-3; TRBD2 aligns across 14 bases. The V gene's germline CDR1 is SGHTA and CDR2 FQGNSA. CDR3 length: 15 amino acids. V shed 5 bases and J 5 bases; nucleotides not matched to a gene: 3. The CDR3 is CASSVGLAGVDTQYF. CDR3 nucleotide sequence: TGTGCCAGCAGCGTGGGACTAGCGGGAGTAGATACGCAGTATTTT.

Only a few counts were recorded for this clonotype. The J gene is TRBJ2-4, the V gene TRBV15; possibly TRBD2 for D (5 bases). The germline CDR1 and CDR2 sequences are LNHNV and YYDKDF (reference sequence). The CDR3 contains 12 residues. V lost 0 bases, J lost 16 bases, and 13 bases lay in between. The CDR3, as DNA: TGTGCCACCAGCAGAGATTGGAGGCCGGCCTACTTC. This encodes CATSRDWRPAYF.

This clonotype was seen a handful of times. The CDR3 DNA follows: TGTGCCAGCAGCTCCTCGCGGCATTGGACAGGCAACTATGGCTACACCTTC. It translates to CASSSSRHWTGNYGYTF. V is TRBV5-6 and J is TRBJ1-2, with 7 nucleotides matching TRBD1. Germline V lookup: CDR1 SGHDT, CDR2 YYEEEE. V gave up 3 bases and J gave up 2 bases; unmatched junction bases: 13. The CDR3 spans 17 residues. Combining the CDR3 with reference TRBV5-6 and TRBJ1-2 gives the whole variable domain DAGVTQSPTHLIKTRGQQVTLRCSPKSGHDTVSWYQQALGQGPQFIFQYYEEEERQRGNFPDRFSGHQFPNYSSELNVNALLLGDSALYLCASSSSRHWTGNYGYTFGSGTRLTVV.

There are many counts of this clonotype. V is TRBV27 and J is TRBJ2-7; D possibly matches TRBD1 or TRBD2 (6 bases each). There are 14 residues in the CDR3. Germline V CDR1 and CDR2: MNHEY, SMNVEV (reference sequence). V gave up 4 bases and J gave up 1 base, with 11 bases separating them. CDR3 bases: TGTGCCAGCAGTTGGGGGGCAGGGTCCTACGAGCAGTACTTC. It translates to CASSWGAGSYEQYF.

The chain employs TRBV5-5 and TRBJ1-5; TRBD1 agrees at 8 bases. The CDR3 totals 15 residues. V shed 3 bases and J 4 bases; nucleotides not matched to a gene: 6. Per germline, CDR1 SGHKS and CDR2 YYEKEE (reference sequence). The CDR3 DNA sequence: TGTGCCAGCAGCTCGGACAGGGTCGGGAATCAGCCCCAGCATTTT. Encoded protein: CASSSDRVGNQPQHF.

Only a few counts were recorded for this clonotype. V and J are TRBV3-1 and TRBJ1-1; possibly TRBD1 for D (6 bases). Deletions cut 8 bases from V and 4 bases from J, with 20 bases between. The CDR3 length is 15 residues. From germline, CDR1 is LGHDT and CDR2 YNNKEL (reference sequence). The CDR3 DNA is TGTGCCAGCGGACCCGGGGGGGCACGGATCACTGAAGCTTTCTTT. Translating gives CASGPGGARITEAFF.

The chain employs TRBV11-2 and TRBJ1-6; TRBD1 agrees at 7 bases. This CDR3 is 18 amino acids long. Germline values: CDR1 SGHAT, CDR2 FQNNGV. J was trimmed by 3 bases and V by 0 bases; bases with no gene match: 8. The DNA for the CDR3 is TGTGCCAGCAGCTTAGATGGGGCAGGGGGGTTCTATAATTCACCCCTCCACTTT. Protein sequence: CASSLDGAGGFYNSPLHF.

This clonotype was observed a few times. V and J are TRBV6-2 or TRBV6-3 and TRBJ2-1; D perhaps matches TRBD1 (6 bases). V lost 6 bases and J 3 bases, leaving 15 bases between the germline ends. This CDR3 region has 15 residues. The germline CDR1 and CDR2 sequences are MNHEY and SVGEGT. The CDR3, as DNA: TGTGCCAGCAGAGATCCGGACAGCCTCTACAATGAGCAGTTCTTC. This gives the protein CASRDPDSLYNEQFF.

This clonotype has just a few counts. The genes are TRBV5-4 and TRBJ2-3, with 7 nucleotides matching TRBD1. CDR1 SGHNT and CDR2 YYREEE come from the germline V gene (reference sequence). V lost 4 bases and J lost 2; bases outside the gene matches: 10. CDR3 length: 16 amino acids. CDR3 sequence (DNA): TGTGCCAGCAGCCCACAGGGGCTCCTTCTCACAGATACGCAGTATTTT. It specifies CASSPQGLLLTDTQYF.